These 28 T cell receptor beta chains were sequenced from one sample in a study of post-analysis software for immune sequencing data. Libraries were made from TCR beta cDNA, and they carried unique molecular identifiers. TCRdb called the PCR reads again in MiXCR, with one record for every CDR3 protein. This sample has about 380,000 distinct CDR3 sequences, with roughly 36% found just once. No cognate antigen is known for these TCRs. Whole-study findings and limits: With TRBV5-6, TRBV5-1 and TRBV20-1 included, about 5 TRBV segments were more frequent in patients than in controls.

The sequenced sample consisted of blood. These receptors were obtained from a girl between 5 and 17 years old with multiple sclerosis.

In its sample, this clonotype was seen a few times. The genes are TRBV20-1 and TRBJ1-1; D is unclear. The CDR3 runs to 10 residues. Germline values: CDR1 DFQATT, CDR2 SNEGSKA (reference sequence). Trimming took 6 bases from V and 3 from J, leaving 5 bases between them. The CDR3 DNA reads as TGCAGTGCCGCTTACACTGAAGCTTTCTTT. Its translation is CSAAYTEAFF.

The chain uses TRBV6-5 and TRBJ2-5; no clear D gene. This CDR3 is built from 12 residues. Germline V gene lookup returns CDR1 MNHEY and CDR2 SVGAGI. Trimming shortened V by 7 bases and J by 5 bases, and 11 bases separated the two germline ends. The CDR3 sequence is CASTNDRETQYF. The DNA of the CDR3 is TGTGCCAGCACCAACGATAGGGAGACCCAGTACTTC.

The chain combines TRBV3-1 with TRBJ1-2, with D maybe TRBD1 (6 bases). Germline V gene data show CDR1 as LGHDT and CDR2 as YNNKEL (reference sequence). Trimming stripped 0 bases from V and 4 bases from J, with 9 bases between. The CDR3 covers 14 residues. This CDR3 is CASSQEQGGYGYTF. The CDR3 nucleotides are TGTGCCAGCAGCCAAGAACAGGGAGGCTATGGCTACACCTTC. Full variable domain (outside the CDR3, taken from reference TRBV3-1 and TRBJ1-2): DTAVSQTPKYLVTQMGNDKSIKCEQNLGHDTMYWYKQDSKKFLKIMFSYNNKELIINETVPNRFSPKSPDKAHLNLHINSLELGDSAVYFCASSQEQGGYGYTFGSGTRLTVV.

This clonotype was detected only a few times. The rearrangement joins TRBV18 to TRBJ1-2; D is unresolved. The CDR3 consists of 13 residues. Germline loops: CDR1 KGHSH, CDR2 LQKENI. V lost 3 bases and J 3 bases, leaving 8 bases between the germline ends. The DNA of the CDR3 is TGTGCCAGCTCACCGACAATCGACTATGGCTACACCTTC. Encoded protein: CASSPTIDYGYTF.

The chain employs TRBV20-1 and TRBJ1-2; possibly TRBD1 for D (6 bases). With 0 bases removed from V and 2 bases from J, the gap between germline ends came to 13 bases. From germline, CDR1 is DFQATT and CDR2 SNEGSKA (reference sequence). CDR3 length equals 15 residues. CDR3 in amino acids: CSARDKIDRNYGYTF. DNA of the CDR3: TGCAGTGCTAGAGATAAAATCGACAGGAACTATGGCTACACCTTC.

This clonotype was seen more than once but under ten times. V gene TRBV7-2 combines with J gene TRBJ2-1; 9 bases fit TRBD2. The ends lost 0 bases at V and 7 bases at J; junction bases unmatched: 10. Germline V gene sequence: CDR1 SGHTA, CDR2 FQGNSA. CDR3 length equals 17 residues. The CDR3 coding sequence is TGTGCCAGCAGCTTAGCCATAGCGGGGGCGTCTGGGAATGAGCAGTTCTTC. Protein: CASSLAIAGASGNEQFF.

The chain is built from TRBV7-2 and TRBJ2-1; D remains unclear. CDR1 SGHTA and CDR2 FQGNSA come from the germline V gene. The CDR3 totals 15 residues. Trimming shortened V by 7 bases and J by 5 bases, and 18 bases separated the two germline ends. CDR3 bases: TGTGCCAGCAACCCGCCGGAGATATACGACAATGAGCAGTTCTTC. Translating gives CASNPPEIYDNEQFF.

For the CDR3, the DNA is TGTGCCAGCAGCAGAGTGGAGGCTAGCGGGGACGAGCAGTACTTC. Amino acid sequence: CASSRVEASGDEQYF. This chain connects TRBV21-1 to TRBJ2-7; the table names TRBD2, a call not compared with the DNA. TRBV21-1 is a pseudogene segment. This CDR3 has 15 residues.

Comment on this clonotype: The CDR3 ends on some other residue instead of the conserved phenylalanine or tryptophan, so this is likely a read error. This chain connects TRBV6-2 or TRBV6-3 to TRBJ2-7; 10 positions agree with TRBD1. The CDR3 loop spans 20 amino acids. V gave up 0 bases and J gave up 5 bases; unmatched junction bases: 19. The germline CDR1 and CDR2 sequences are MNHEY and SVGEGT. The CDR3: CASSYSLSLRDRGIVDEQYS. CDR3 sequence (DNA): TGTGCCAGCAGTTACTCCCTCTCTCTGCGGGACAGGGGCATTGTTGACGAGCAGTACTCC.

This clonotype appeared a single time. This rearrangement joins TRBV5-1 to TRBJ2-5; TRBD2 aligns across 7 bases. This CDR3 region has 17 residues. Per the germline V gene, CDR1 is SGHRS and CDR2 is YFSETQ. The trim removed 1 base at V and 5 bases at J, leaving 14 bases unmatched. CDR3 sequence: CASSLPAGTLPHETQYF. The DNA for the CDR3 is TGCGCCAGCAGCTTGCCAGCGGGGACCCTCCCCCATGAGACCCAGTACTTC.

Note on this clonotype: An end of the junction differs from the germline gene, which may be a read error. The chain employs TRBV7-9 and TRBJ2-5; the D gene could be TRBD1 or TRBD2 (5 bases each). This CDR3 spans 14 amino acids. Germline CDR1 reads SEHNR; CDR2 reads FQNEAQ (reference sequence). CDR3 DNA sequence: TGTACCAGCAGCTGGGGGACGTACCAAGAGACCCAGTACTTC. It is translated as CTSSWGTYQETQYF.

This clonotype has more than one count but fewer than ten. The chain employs TRBV12-3 or TRBV12-4 and TRBJ2-5; D might be TRBD2 (6 bases). The CDR3 is 17 residues long. The V end lost 0 bases, the J end lost 5 bases, and 19 bases lay between the germline ends. Here the CDR3 reads CASSLAILGLRKETQYF. For the CDR3, the DNA is TGTGCCAGCAGTTTAGCGATTCTGGGACTGCGGAAGGAGACCCAGTACTTC.

The V gene is TRBV29-1, the J gene TRBJ2-1; 9 bases are shared with TRBD2. This CDR3 is 16 amino acids long. The J segment lost 4 bases and the V segment lost 0 bases, leaving 7 bases of the junction unmatched. The germline V gene encodes CDR1 SQVTM and CDR2 ANQGSEA. The CDR3 region has the DNA TGCAGCGTTGAAGAAGGAGCTAGCGGGGAGTACAATGAGCAGTTCTTC. The encoded protein is CSVEEGASGEYNEQFF.

The chain links TRBV11-2 to TRBJ2-7; no firm D call. This CDR3 spans 12 amino acids. Trimming left V 7 bases short and J 4 bases short, with 11 bases between. CDR1 is SGHAT, CDR2 FQNNGV, per germline. CDR3 protein: CASNPLGYEQYF. Written as DNA, the CDR3 is TGTGCCAGCAACCCCCTTGGTTACGAGCAGTACTTC.

The V call is TRBV10-3, the J call TRBJ2-6; the D is unclear. Trimming pared 0 bases from V and 2 bases from J, leaving 11 bases between. This CDR3 has 17 amino acids. Germline CDR1 is ENHRY and CDR2 is SYGVKD. Here the CDR3 reads CAISESAGATGANVLTF. CDR3 DNA sequence: TGTGCCATCAGTGAGTCCGCCGGCGCTACTGGGGCCAACGTCCTGACTTTC.

The chain joins TRBV28 to TRBJ2-7; tentative D call: TRBD2 (6 bases). CDR1 MDHEN and CDR2 SYDVKM come from the germline V gene. V lost 2 bases and J lost 0, with 11 bases in between. The CDR3 loop spans 15 amino acids. The CDR3 DNA reads as TGTGCCAGCAGTTTAGGAGGGGCGCCCTCCTACGAGCAGTACTTC. This codes for CASSLGGAPSYEQYF. Using reference TRBV28 and TRBJ2-7 for the parts outside the CDR3, the full variable domain is DVKVTQSSRYLVKRTGEKVFLECVQDMDHENMFWYRQDPGLGLRLIYFSYDVKMKEKGDIPEGYSVSREKKERFSLILESASTNQTSMYLCASSLGGAPSYEQYFGPGTRLTVT.

The sample holds a few counts of this clonotype. V and J are TRBV5-1 and TRBJ2-7; a possible D gene is TRBD2 (6 bases). The V end lost 6 bases, the J end lost 4 bases, and 17 bases lay between the germline ends. The CDR3 is 14 residues long. CDR1 SGHRS and CDR2 YFSETQ come from the germline V gene. The CDR3, as DNA: TGCGCCAGCACCTATGGAGGGGCAGGGTACGAGCAGTACTTC. Translating it yields CASTYGGAGYEQYF.

CDR3 DNA sequence: TGTGCCAGCAGCCGACAGGTCCGAGTGAGCTCCTATAATTCACCCCTCCACTTT. Amino acids: CASSRQVRVSSYNSPLHF. The chain is built from TRBV7-2 and TRBJ1-6; perhaps TRBD1 as D (6 bases). V lost 5 bases and J lost 0, with 17 bases in between. Germline values: CDR1 SGHTA, CDR2 FQGNSA. The CDR3 is 18 residues long.

A few counts support this clonotype. This rearrangement joins TRBV27 to TRBJ2-7; D is tentatively TRBD1 or TRBD2 (5 bases each). Trimming removed 0 bases from V and 2 bases from J, with 11 bases in between. The germline V gene has CDR1 MNHEY and CDR2 SMNVEV (reference sequence). The CDR3 has 15 residues. The CDR3 DNA follows: TGTGCCAGCAGTTTATCGGGACGAGGGGCCTACGAGCAGTACTTC. This codes for CASSLSGRGAYEQYF.

This clonotype turned up a few times. V usage is TRBV6-6 and J usage is TRBJ1-4; the D gene is possibly TRBD1 (5 bases). The CDR3 runs 12 residues. V was trimmed by 8 bases and J by 7 bases, leaving 11 bases between them. Germline V gives CDR1 MNHNY, CDR2 SVGAGI (reference sequence). The CDR3 is CASRRGGEKLFF. Here the CDR3 DNA reads TGTGCCAGCCGAAGGGGTGGTGAAAAACTGTTTTTT.

The rearrangement links TRBV11-1 to TRBJ2-5; tentatively, D is TRBD2 (6 bases). V shed 5 bases and J shed 2 bases, with 12 bases lying between them. The germline CDR1 and CDR2 sequences are SGHAT and FQDESV (reference sequence). CDR3 length: 14 residues. This chain's CDR3 is CASSRNGGQETQYF. The CDR3 DNA is TGTGCCAGCAGCCGCAATGGAGGGCAAGAGACCCAGTACTTC. Full variable domain (remainder filled in from reference TRBV11-1 and TRBJ2-5): EAEVAQSPRYKITEKSQAVAFWCDPISGHATLYWYRQILGQGPELLVQFQDESVVDDSQLPKDRFSAERLKGVDSTLKIQPAELGDSAMYLCASSRNGGQETQYFGPGTRLLVL.

The J gene is TRBJ2-7, the V gene TRBV15; 8 positions agree with TRBD1. The CDR3 is 17 residues long. Germline values: CDR1 LNHNV, CDR2 YYDKDF (reference sequence). Trimming cost V 2 bases and J 2 bases; bases outside gene matches: 11. The DNA for the CDR3 is TGTGCCACCAGCAGACTTCCCCCCGGGACAGGCCCCTACGAGCAGTACTTC. Translation: CATSRLPPGTGPYEQYF.

This clonotype has only a few counts. V usage is TRBV5-1 and J usage is TRBJ2-1; no firm D call. The germline V gene has CDR1 SGHRS and CDR2 YFSETQ. With 2 bases removed from V and 0 bases from J, the gap between germline ends came to 9 bases. The CDR3 has 15 residues. This CDR3 is CASSFGSSSYNEQFF. The CDR3 DNA follows: TGCGCCAGCAGCTTCGGATCTAGCTCCTACAATGAGCAGTTCTTC.

This sequence joins TRBV7-2 and TRBJ2-3; the D gene is possibly TRBD1 (5 bases). This CDR3 is built from 13 residues. The germline gives CDR1 SGHTA, CDR2 FQGNSA. V lost 4 bases to trimming and J lost 11 bases, with 16 bases between them. CDR3 sequence: CASSSQFTGMQYF. In DNA form, the CDR3 reads TGTGCCAGCAGCTCCCAATTCACAGGTATGCAGTATTTT.

The V call is TRBV4-1, the J call TRBJ2-1; 13 nucleotides match TRBD2. The CDR3 covers 16 residues. Germline assignment: CDR1 MGHRA and CDR2 YSYEKL. The V gene end was trimmed by 5 bases and the J gene end by 9 bases; junction bases not matched to a gene: 10. CDR3: CASSWPTSGGRGEQFF. CDR3 sequence (DNA): TGCGCCAGCAGCTGGCCGACTAGCGGGGGGAGGGGTGAGCAGTTCTTC.

The table lists this clonotype with a few counts. The chain carries TRBV27 and TRBJ1-2; D is possibly TRBD1 (5 bases). Looked up from germline, CDR1 is MNHEY and CDR2 is SMNVEV (reference sequence). Trimming removed 5 bases at V and 6 bases at J, with 13 bases between. CDR3 length: 13 amino acids. CDR3 sequence reads: CASSPLGAHGYTF. The CDR3 DNA sequence: TGTGCCAGCAGTCCCCTCGGGGCACATGGCTACACCTTC.

This clonotype was observed a few times. The chain joins TRBV24-1 to TRBJ2-3, with a possible D match to TRBD2 (5 bases). This CDR3 is 15 amino acids long. Between the trimmed V and J ends, which lost 1 base and 1 base, there was a span of 8 bases. Germline CDR1 and CDR2: KGHDR and SFDVKD. CDR3 amino acids: CATSDFSGGTDTQYF. CDR3 coding DNA: TGTGCCACCAGTGATTTCTCCGGGGGCACAGATACGCAGTATTTT.

The rearrangement links TRBV5-1 to TRBJ2-3, with D perhaps matching TRBD2 (5 bases). This CDR3 region has 15 residues. CDR1 is SGHRS and CDR2 is YFSETQ in the germline V gene. V gave up 3 bases and J gave up 2 bases, with 13 bases separating them. The CDR3 DNA sequence: TGCGCCAGCAGCTCTTCAGGACTGACCACAGATACGCAGTATTTT. This encodes CASSSSGLTTDTQYF. Full variable domain (rest looked up from reference TRBV5-1 and TRBJ2-3): KAGVTQTPRYLIKTRGQQVTLSCSPISGHRSVSWYQQTPGQGLQFLFEYFSETQRNKGNFPGRFSGRQFSNSRSEMNVSTLELGDSALYLCASSSSGLTTDTQYFGPGTRLTVL.